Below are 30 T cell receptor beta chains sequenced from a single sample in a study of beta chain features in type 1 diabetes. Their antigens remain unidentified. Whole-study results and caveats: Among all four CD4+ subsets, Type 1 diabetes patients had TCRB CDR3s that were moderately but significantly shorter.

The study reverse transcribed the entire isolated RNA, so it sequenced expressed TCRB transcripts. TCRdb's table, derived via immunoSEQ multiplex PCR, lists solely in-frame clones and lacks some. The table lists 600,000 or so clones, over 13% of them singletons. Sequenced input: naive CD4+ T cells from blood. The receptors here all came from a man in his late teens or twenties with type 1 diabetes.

The CDR3, as DNA: TGTGCCTGGAGGTCGCCCGGGACACACAATGAGCAGTTCTTC. Translated, it gives CAWRSPGTHNEQFF. The rearrangement uses TRBV30 and TRBJ2-1, with D possibly matching TRBD1 (6 bases). Trimming took 3 bases from V and 5 from J, leaving 14 bases between them. Germline assignment: CDR1 GTSNPN and CDR2 SVGIG (reference sequence). The CDR3 extends over 14 amino acids. Variable domain in full (rest from reference TRBV30 and TRBJ2-1): SQTIHQWPATLVQPVGSPLSLECTVEGTSNPNLYWYRQAAGRGLQLLFYSVGIGQISSEVPQNLSASRPQDRQFILSSKKLLLSDSGFYLCAWRSPGTHNEQFFGPGTRLTVL.

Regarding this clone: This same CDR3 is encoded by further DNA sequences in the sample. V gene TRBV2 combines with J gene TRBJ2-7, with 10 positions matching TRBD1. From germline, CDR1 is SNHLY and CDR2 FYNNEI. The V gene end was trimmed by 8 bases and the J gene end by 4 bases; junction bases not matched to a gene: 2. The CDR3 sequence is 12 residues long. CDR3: CASSGQGYEQYF. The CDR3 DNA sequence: TGTGCCAGCTCGGGACAGGGGTACGAGCAGTACTTC. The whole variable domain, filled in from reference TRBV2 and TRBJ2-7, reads EPEVTQTPSHQVTQMGQEVILRCVPISNHLYFYWYRQILGQKVEFLVSFYNNEISEKSEIFDDQFSVERPDGSNFTLKIRSTKLEDSAMYFCASSGQGYEQYFGPGTRLTVT.

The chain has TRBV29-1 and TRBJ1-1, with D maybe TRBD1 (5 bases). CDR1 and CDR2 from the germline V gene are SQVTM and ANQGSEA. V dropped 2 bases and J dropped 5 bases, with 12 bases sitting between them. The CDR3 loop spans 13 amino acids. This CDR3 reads CSVERGGDTEAFF. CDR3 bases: TGCAGCGTTGAAAGAGGAGGGGATACTGAAGCTTTCTTT.

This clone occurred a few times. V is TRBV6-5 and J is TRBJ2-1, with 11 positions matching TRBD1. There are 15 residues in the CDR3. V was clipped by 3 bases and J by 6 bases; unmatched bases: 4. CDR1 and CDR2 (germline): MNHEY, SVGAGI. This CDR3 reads CASSYSGTGGNEQFF. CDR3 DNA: TGTGCCAGCAGTTATTCCGGGACAGGGGGCAATGAGCAGTTCTTC.

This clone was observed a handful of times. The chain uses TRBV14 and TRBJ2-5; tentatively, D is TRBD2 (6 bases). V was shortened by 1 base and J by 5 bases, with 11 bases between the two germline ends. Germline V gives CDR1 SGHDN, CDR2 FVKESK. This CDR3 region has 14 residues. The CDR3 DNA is TGTGCCAGCAGCCAAGCGGCGGGGCGGGAGACCCAGTACTTC. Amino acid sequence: CASSQAAGRETQYF. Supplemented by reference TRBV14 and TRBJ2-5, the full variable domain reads EAGVTQFPSHSVIEKGQTVTLRCDPISGHDNLYWYRRVMGKEIKFLLHFVKESKQDESGMPNNRFLAERTGGTYSTLKVQPAELEDSGVYFCASSQAAGRETQYFGPGTRLLVL.

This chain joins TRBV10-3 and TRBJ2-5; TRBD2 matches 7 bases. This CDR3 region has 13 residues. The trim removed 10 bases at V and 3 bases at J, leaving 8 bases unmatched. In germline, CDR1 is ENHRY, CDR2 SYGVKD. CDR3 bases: TGTGCCACCACGTCGGCGGGGGAAGAGACCCAGTACTTC. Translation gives CATTSAGEETQYF.

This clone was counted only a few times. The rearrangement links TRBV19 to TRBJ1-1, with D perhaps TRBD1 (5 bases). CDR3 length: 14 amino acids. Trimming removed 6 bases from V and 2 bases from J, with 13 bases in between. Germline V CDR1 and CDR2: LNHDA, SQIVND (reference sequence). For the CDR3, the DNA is TGTGCCAGTAGCCGGGACTGGGTCAACACTGAAGCTTTCTTT. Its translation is CASSRDWVNTEAFF.

The DNA of the CDR3 is TGTGCCAGCAGTCCTCCCCTGGGGACAGGGGAGTCACCCCTCCACTTT. Translation: CASSPPLGTGESPLHF. This rearrangement joins TRBV5-4 to TRBJ1-6, with 10 nucleotides matching TRBD1. This CDR3 comprises 16 residues. Trimming removed 5 bases from V and 10 bases from J; junction bases left unmatched: 12. CDR1 SGHNT and CDR2 YYREEE come from the germline V gene (reference sequence).

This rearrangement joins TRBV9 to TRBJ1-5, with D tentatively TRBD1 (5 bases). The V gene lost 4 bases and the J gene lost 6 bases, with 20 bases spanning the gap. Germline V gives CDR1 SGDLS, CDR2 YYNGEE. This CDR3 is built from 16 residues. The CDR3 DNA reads TGTGCCAGCAGCTCCACCGGGACTGGGGCCGGTCAGCCCCAGCATTTT. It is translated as CASSSTGTGAGQPQHF.

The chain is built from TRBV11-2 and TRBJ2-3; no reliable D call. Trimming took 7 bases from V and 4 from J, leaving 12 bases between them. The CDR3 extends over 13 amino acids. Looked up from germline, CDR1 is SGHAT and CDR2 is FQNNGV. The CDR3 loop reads CASNQLESDTQYF. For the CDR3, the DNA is TGTGCCAGCAACCAATTGGAGTCAGATACGCAGTATTTT.

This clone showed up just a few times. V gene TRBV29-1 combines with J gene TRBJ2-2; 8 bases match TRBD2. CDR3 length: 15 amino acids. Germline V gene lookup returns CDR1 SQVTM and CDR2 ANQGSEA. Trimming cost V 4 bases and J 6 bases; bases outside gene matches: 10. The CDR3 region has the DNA TGCAGCGTTGGCTCCTTTCCCGGGGGGGCCGGGGAGCTGTTTTTT. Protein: CSVGSFPGGAGELFF.

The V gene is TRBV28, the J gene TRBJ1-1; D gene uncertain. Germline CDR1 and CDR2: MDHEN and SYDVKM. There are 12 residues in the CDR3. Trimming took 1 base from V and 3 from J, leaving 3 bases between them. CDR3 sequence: CASSLSDTEAFF. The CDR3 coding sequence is TGTGCCAGCAGTTTATCAGACACTGAAGCTTTCTTT.

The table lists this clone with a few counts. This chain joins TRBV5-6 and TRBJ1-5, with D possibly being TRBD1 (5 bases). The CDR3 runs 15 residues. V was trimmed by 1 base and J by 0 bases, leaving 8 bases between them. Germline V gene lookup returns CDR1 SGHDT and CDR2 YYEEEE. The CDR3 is CASSLWGYSNQPQHF. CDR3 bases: TGTGCCAGCAGCTTGTGGGGGTATAGCAATCAGCCCCAGCATTTT.

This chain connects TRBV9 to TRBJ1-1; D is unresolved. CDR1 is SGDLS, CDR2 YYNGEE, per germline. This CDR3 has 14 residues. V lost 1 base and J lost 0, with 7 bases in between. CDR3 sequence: CASSVNSLNTEAFF. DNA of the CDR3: TGTGCCAGCAGCGTAAACAGCTTGAACACTGAAGCTTTCTTT.

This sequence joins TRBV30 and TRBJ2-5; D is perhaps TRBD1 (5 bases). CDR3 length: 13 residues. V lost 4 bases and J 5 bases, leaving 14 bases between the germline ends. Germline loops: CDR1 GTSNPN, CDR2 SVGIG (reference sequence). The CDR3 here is CAWKIGAGETQYF. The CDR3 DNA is TGTGCCTGGAAAATAGGGGCAGGGGAGACCCAGTACTTC.

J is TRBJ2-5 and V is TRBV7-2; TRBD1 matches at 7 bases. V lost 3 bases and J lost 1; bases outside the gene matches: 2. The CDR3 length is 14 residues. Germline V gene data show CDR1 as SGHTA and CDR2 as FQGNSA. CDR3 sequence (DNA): TGTGCCAGCAGCTTCGACAGGGTCCAAGAGACCCAGTACTTC. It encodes CASSFDRVQETQYF.

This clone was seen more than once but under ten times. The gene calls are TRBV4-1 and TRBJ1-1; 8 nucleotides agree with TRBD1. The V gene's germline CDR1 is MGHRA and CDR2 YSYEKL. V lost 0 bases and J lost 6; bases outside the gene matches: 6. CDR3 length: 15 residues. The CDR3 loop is CASSQEDRGRAEAFF. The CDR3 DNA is TGCGCCAGCAGCCAAGAAGACAGGGGAAGGGCTGAAGCTTTCTTT.

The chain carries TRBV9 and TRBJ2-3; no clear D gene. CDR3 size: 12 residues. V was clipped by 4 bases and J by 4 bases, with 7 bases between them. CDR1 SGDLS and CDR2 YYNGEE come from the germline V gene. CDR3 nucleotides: TGTGCCAGCAGCTCCGGGTCAGATACGCAGTATTTT. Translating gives CASSSGSDTQYF. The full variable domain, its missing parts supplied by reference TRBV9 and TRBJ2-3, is DSGVTQTPKHLITATGQRVTLRCSPRSGDLSVYWYQQSLDQGLQFLIQYYNGEERAKGNILERFSAQQFPDLHSELNLSSLELGDSALYFCASSSGSDTQYFGPGTRLTVL.

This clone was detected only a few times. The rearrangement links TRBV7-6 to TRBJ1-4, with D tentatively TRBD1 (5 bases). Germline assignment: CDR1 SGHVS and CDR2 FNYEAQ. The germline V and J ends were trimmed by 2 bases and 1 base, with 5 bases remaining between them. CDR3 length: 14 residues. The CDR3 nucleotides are TGTGCCAGCAGCTTAAGGGGAACTAATGAAAAACTGTTTTTT. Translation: CASSLRGTNEKLFF.

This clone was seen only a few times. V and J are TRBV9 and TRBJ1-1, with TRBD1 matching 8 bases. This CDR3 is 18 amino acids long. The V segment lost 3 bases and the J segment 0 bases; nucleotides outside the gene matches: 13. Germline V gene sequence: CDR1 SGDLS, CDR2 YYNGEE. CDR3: CASSAGQGTSIMNTEAFF. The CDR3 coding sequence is TGTGCCAGCAGCGCCGGACAGGGTACTTCCATCATGAACACTGAAGCTTTCTTT. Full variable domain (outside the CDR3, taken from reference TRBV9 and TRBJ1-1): DSGVTQTPKHLITATGQRVTLRCSPRSGDLSVYWYQQSLDQGLQFLIQYYNGEERAKGNILERFSAQQFPDLHSELNLSSLELGDSALYFCASSAGQGTSIMNTEAFFGQGTRLTVV.

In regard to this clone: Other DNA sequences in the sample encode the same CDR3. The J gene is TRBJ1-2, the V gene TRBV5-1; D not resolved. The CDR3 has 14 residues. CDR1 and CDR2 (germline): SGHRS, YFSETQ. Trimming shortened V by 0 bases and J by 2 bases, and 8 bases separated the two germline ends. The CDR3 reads CASSLGAVNYGYTF. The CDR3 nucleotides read TGCGCCAGCAGCTTGGGGGCAGTGAACTATGGCTACACCTTC. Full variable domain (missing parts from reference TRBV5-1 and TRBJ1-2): KAGVTQTPRYLIKTRGQQVTLSCSPISGHRSVSWYQQTPGQGLQFLFEYFSETQRNKGNFPGRFSGRQFSNSRSEMNVSTLELGDSALYLCASSLGAVNYGYTFGSGTRLTVV.

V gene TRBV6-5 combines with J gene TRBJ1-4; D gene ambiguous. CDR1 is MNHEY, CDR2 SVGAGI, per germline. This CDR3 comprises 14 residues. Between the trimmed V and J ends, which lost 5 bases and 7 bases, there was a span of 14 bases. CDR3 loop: CASSPNPRGEKLFF. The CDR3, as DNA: TGTGCCAGCAGTCCCAACCCGCGGGGTGAAAAACTGTTTTTT.

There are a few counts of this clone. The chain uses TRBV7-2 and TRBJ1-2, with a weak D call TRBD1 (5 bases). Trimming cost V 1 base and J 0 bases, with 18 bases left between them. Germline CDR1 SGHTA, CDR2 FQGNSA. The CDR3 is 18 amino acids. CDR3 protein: CASSLVSGSSIANYGYTF. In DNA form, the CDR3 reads TGTGCCAGCAGCTTAGTTTCAGGGAGTTCGATAGCTAACTATGGCTACACCTTC. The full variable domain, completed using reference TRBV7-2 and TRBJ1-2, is GAGVSQSPSNKVTEKGKDVELRCDPISGHTALYWYRQSLGQGLEFLIYFQGNSAPDKSGLPSDRFSAERTGGSVSTLTIQRTQQEDSAVYLCASSLVSGSSIANYGYTFGSGTRLTVV.

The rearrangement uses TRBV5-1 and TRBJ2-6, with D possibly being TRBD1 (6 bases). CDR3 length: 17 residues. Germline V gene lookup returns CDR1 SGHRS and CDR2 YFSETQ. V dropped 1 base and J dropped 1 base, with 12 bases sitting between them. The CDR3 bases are TGCGCCAGCAGCTTGACAACAGGGAAGTCTGGGGCCAACGTCCTGACTTTC. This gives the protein CASSLTTGKSGANVLTF.

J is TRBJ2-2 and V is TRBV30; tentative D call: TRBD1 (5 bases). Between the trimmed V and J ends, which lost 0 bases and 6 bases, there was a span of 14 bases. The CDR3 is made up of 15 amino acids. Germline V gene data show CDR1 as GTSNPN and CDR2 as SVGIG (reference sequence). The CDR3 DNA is TGTGCCTGGAGTGTATCGTATGCAGGGTCCGGGGAGCTGTTTTTT. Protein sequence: CAWSVSYAGSGELFF.

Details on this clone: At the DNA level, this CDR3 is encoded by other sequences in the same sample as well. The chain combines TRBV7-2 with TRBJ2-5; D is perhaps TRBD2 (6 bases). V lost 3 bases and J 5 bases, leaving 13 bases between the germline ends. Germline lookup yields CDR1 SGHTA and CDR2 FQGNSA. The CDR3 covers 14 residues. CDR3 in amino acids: CASSLQGGRETQYF. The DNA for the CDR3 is TGTGCCAGCAGCTTGCAGGGAGGAAGGGAGACCCAGTACTTC.

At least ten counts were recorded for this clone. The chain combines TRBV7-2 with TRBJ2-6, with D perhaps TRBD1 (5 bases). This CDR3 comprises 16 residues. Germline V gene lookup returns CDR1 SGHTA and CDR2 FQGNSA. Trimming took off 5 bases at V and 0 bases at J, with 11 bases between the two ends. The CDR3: CASSQGPSSGANVLTF. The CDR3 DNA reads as TGTGCCAGCAGCCAGGGTCCAAGCTCTGGGGCCAACGTCCTGACTTTC.

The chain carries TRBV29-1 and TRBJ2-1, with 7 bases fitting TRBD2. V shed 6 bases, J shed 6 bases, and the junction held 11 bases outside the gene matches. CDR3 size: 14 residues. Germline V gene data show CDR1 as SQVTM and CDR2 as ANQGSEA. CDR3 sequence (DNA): TGCAGCGTGGATGACTCCGGCGGGAGCAATGAGCAGTTCTTC. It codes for CSVDDSGGSNEQFF.

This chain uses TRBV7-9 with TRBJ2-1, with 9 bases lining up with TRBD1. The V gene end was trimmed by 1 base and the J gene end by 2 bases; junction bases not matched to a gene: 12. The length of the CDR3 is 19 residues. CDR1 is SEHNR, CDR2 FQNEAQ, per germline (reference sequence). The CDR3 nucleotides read TGTGCCAGCAGCTTAGTTACGGGACAGGGTCGTATGCCCTACAATGAGCAGTTCTTC. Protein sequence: CASSLVTGQGRMPYNEQFF.

DNA for the CDR3: TGTGCCATCAGTGAGTCAGGAGTCGGAGGCGAGCAGTACTTC. It yields the protein CAISESGVGGEQYF. The chain carries TRBV10-3 and TRBJ2-7; D perhaps matches TRBD2 (5 bases). Germline V gene data show CDR1 as ENHRY and CDR2 as SYGVKD. Trimming stripped 0 bases from V and 6 bases from J, with 12 bases between. The CDR3 has 14 residues.